This T cell receptor (beta chain) was obtained from a study of control samples from healthy donors and cancer patients. Clones were sequenced by immunoSEQ multiplex PCR, and TCRdb holds only the in-frame ones, with some missing. Of 100,000 to 150,000 clones in the sample, about nine tenths were seen once. This clonotype was obtained from a man aged 40-49 years in good health. Sequencing was performed on blood.

CDR3 residues: CASSQREAGNTIYF. The CDR3 bases are TGCGCCAGCAGCCAGAGAGAGGCTGGAAACACCATATATTTT. The rearrangement links TRBV5-1 to TRBJ1-3; D ambiguous. The CDR3 spans 14 residues. CDR1 is SGHRS, CDR2 YFSETQ, per germline. V dropped 4 bases and J dropped 2 bases, with 10 bases sitting between them.